This entry features one TCR beta chain sequence. Its target is not known. This table comes from immunoSEQ multiplex PCR, and its TCRdb copy is limited to in-frame clones, with some not included. The sample holds around 74,000 clones, 85% to 95% seen once. This specimen comes from a study of human versus mouse CDR3 diversity and MHC coevolution. The wider study: Reported immunoSEQ sensitivity was one in 200,000 T cells, with reduced amplification bias. Study-level points and caveats: In humans, T-cell selection involved 5 or 6 MHC II alleles. On average, humans showed more CDR3 deletions and insertions than mice. Clonal inequality was lowest in most of the three human donors.

The source material was naive CD4+ T cells from blood. Indicated subset: CD45RO-negative CD62L-positive naive CD4 T cells. The receptor comes from a person aged 25 to 69 in good health.

DNA of the CDR3: TGCGCCAGCAGCTTGGGTAGCGGGAGAAACAATGAGCAGTTCTTC. This encodes CASSLGSGRNNEQFF. The gene calls are TRBV5-1 and TRBJ2-1, with TRBD2 matching over 9 bases. The CDR3 extends over 15 amino acids. The trim removed 0 bases at V and 5 bases at J, leaving 3 bases unmatched. Germline V lookup: CDR1 SGHRS, CDR2 YFSETQ.